This TCR beta chain emerged from a study of molecular identifiers for immune sequencing clone quantification. Notes on the study in general: Clones carrying above 20 RNA copies accounted for over 97% of effector molecules, under 1% in naive cells.

Each CDR3 protein is one row after TCRdb ran MiXCR on the PCR reads. There are some 320,000 distinct CDR3 sequences in the sample; roughly a quarter occur only once, and 0.7% to 0.95% lies in the top ten. A word on this clonotype: Antigen: not known.

Germline CDR1 is SGHVS and CDR2 is FQNEAQ. J lost 3 bases, V lost 0 bases, and 2 bases had no gene match. The CDR3 sequence is 15 residues long. The sample comprised naive CD8+ T cells from blood, with Jurkat cell RNA spiked in. Subset of the sample: FACS-sorted CD8+CD4-CCR7+CD45RA+ naive T cells. The chain has TRBV7-8 and TRBJ2-5; 9 nucleotides align to TRBD2. The receptor was isolated from a human donor in good health. Some libraries in this study had Jurkat cell RNA spiked in. The CDR3 sequence: CASSLARGGEETQYF. The CDR3 coding sequence is TGTGCCAGCAGCTTAGCCCGCGGGGGGGAAGAGACCCAGTACTTC.